The 32 T cell receptor beta chains below were found in one sample sequenced in a study of identical twins. TCRdb re-analysed the 5' RACE reads in MiXCR, keeping a single row per CDR3 protein. This table has some 250,000 distinct CDR3 sequences, 9.5% to 15% appearing once. These data were likewise used in another study, on yellow fever vaccine responses in identical twins.

The sequenced material came from memory (CD45RO+) T cells sorted from blood. Receptors were obtained from a woman aged 18-30 years in good health.

V is TRBV3-1 and J is TRBJ2-3, with D tentatively TRBD2 (6 bases). The CDR3 runs 16 residues. V lost 0 bases and J lost 4, with 14 bases in between. Germline values: CDR1 LGHDT, CDR2 YNNKEL (reference sequence). The CDR3 sequence: CASSQDYGGASDTQYF. In DNA form, the CDR3 reads TGTGCCAGCAGCCAAGATTATGGCGGGGCCTCAGATACGCAGTATTTT.

The table lists this clonotype with many counts. The V gene is TRBV5-5, the J gene TRBJ2-5; no reliable D call. The CDR3 sequence is 11 residues long. V was clipped by 1 base and J by 7 bases, with 5 bases between them. CDR1 is SGHKS, CDR2 YYEKEE, per germline (reference sequence). CDR3 residues: CASSLPGTQYF. The CDR3 bases are TGTGCCAGCAGCTTGCCTGGGACCCAGTACTTC.

This clonotype has only a few counts. This rearrangement joins TRBV24-1 to TRBJ2-5; 7 bases fit TRBD2. J lost 5 bases, V lost 4 bases, and 3 bases had no gene match. This CDR3 is built from 13 residues. The germline V gene encodes CDR1 KGHDR and CDR2 SFDVKD. The CDR3 DNA reads as TGTGCCACCAGTGAGGGAGGGGACGAGACCCAGTACTTC. Protein sequence: CATSEGGDETQYF.

A few counts support this clonotype. V is TRBV4-3 and J is TRBJ1-5; possibly TRBD1 for D (5 bases). Trimming removed 2 bases at V and 15 bases at J, with 17 bases between. This CDR3 contains 13 residues. Germline lookup yields CDR1 LGHNA and CDR2 YSLEER. CDR3 sequence reads: CASSQTLGGGRHF. CDR3 DNA sequence: TGCGCCAGCAGCCAAACCCTGGGGGGGGGACGGCATTTT.

In its sample, this clonotype was seen many times. The chain recombines TRBV15 with TRBJ1-2; TRBD1 aligns across 10 bases. From germline, CDR1 is LNHNV and CDR2 YYDKDF (reference sequence). V was clipped by 1 base and J by 2 bases; unmatched bases: 1. This CDR3 spans 15 amino acids. This CDR3 is CATSRAGQGNYGYTF. CDR3 in DNA: TGTGCCACCAGCAGAGCGGGACAGGGGAACTATGGCTACACCTTC.

This clonotype was picked up many times. The J gene is TRBJ2-5, the V gene TRBV5-1; D is uncertain. The CDR3 length is 14 residues. Germline V gene lookup returns CDR1 SGHRS and CDR2 YFSETQ. Trimming took 6 bases from V and 0 from J, leaving 12 bases between them. As DNA, the CDR3 is TGCGCCAGCACCCAGGACCATAACCAAGAGACCCAGTACTTC. Protein product: CASTQDHNQETQYF.

In its sample, this clonotype was seen a few times. V and J are TRBV28 and TRBJ2-5; D gene unclear. Germline lookup yields CDR1 MDHEN and CDR2 SYDVKM. V was cut by 6 bases and J by 2 bases, with 13 bases left in between. The CDR3 is 14 residues long. CDR3 amino acids: CASREFGRQETQYF. The CDR3 DNA follows: TGTGCCAGCAGGGAATTCGGCAGACAAGAGACCCAGTACTTC.

This clonotype was seen only a few times. The chain combines TRBV10-3 with TRBJ2-1; 10 bases match TRBD2. The J segment lost 9 bases and the V segment lost 0 bases, leaving 8 bases of the junction unmatched. This CDR3 contains 16 residues. In germline, CDR1 is ENHRY, CDR2 SYGVKD. The CDR3 nucleotides are TGTGCCATCAGTGAGTCGAGGAGCGGGAGGGCCAGTGAGCAGTTCTTC. This translates into CAISESRSGRASEQFF.

This clonotype was counted ten times or more. V is TRBV2 and J is TRBJ1-5; D uncertain. This CDR3 region has 14 residues. Trimming removed 10 bases at V and 6 bases at J, with 19 bases between. CDR1 is SNHLY and CDR2 is FYNNEI in the germline V gene. The CDR3 sequence is CATQEADPGQPQHF. The CDR3 region has the DNA TGTGCCACGCAGGAGGCGGACCCCGGTCAGCCCCAGCATTTT.

A few counts support this clonotype. The chain uses TRBV7-2 and TRBJ2-3; either TRBD1 or TRBD2 may fit D (5 bases each). CDR1 and CDR2 (germline): SGHTA, FQGNSA. V was shortened by 1 base and J by 1 base, with 9 bases between the two germline ends. The CDR3 totals 15 residues. The CDR3: CASSLGVGGTDTQYF. DNA of the CDR3: TGTGCCAGCAGCTTAGGGGTGGGGGGCACAGATACGCAGTATTTT.

The gene calls are TRBV20-1 and TRBJ2-5, with 8 bases identical to TRBD2. J was trimmed by 4 bases and V by 6 bases; bases with no gene match: 4. This CDR3 is 12 amino acids long. Germline CDR1 is DFQATT and CDR2 is SNEGSKA (reference sequence). Here the CDR3 reads CSARRGGETQYF. DNA for the CDR3: TGCAGTGCCCGCCGGGGGGGAGAGACCCAGTACTTC.

The chain carries TRBV6-1 and TRBJ2-1; no clear D gene. The CDR3 totals 11 residues. V shed 2 bases and J shed 7 bases, with 3 bases lying between them. Looked up from germline, CDR1 is MNHNS and CDR2 is SASEGT. The CDR3 reads CASSEQNEQFF. The CDR3 nucleotides read TGTGCCAGCAGTGAACAGAATGAGCAGTTCTTC.

This sequence joins TRBV20-1 and TRBJ1-6, with TRBD1 identical over 7 bases. Trimming cost V 2 bases and J 5 bases; bases outside gene matches: 6. CDR3 size: 15 residues. CDR1 is DFQATT and CDR2 is SNEGSKA in the germline V gene (reference sequence). The chain's CDR3 is CSARWVRGNNSPLHF. DNA for the CDR3: TGCAGTGCTAGATGGGTCAGGGGGAATAATTCACCCCTCCACTTT.

This clonotype was detected only a few times. The V and J genes are TRBV11-2 and TRBJ2-7; D is unresolved. V lost 1 base, J lost 4 bases, and 17 bases lay in between. The germline V gene has CDR1 SGHAT and CDR2 FQNNGV. The CDR3 is 16 residues long. The DNA for the CDR3 is TGTGCCAGCAGCTTAGTCTCTGCAGGATACCCGTACGAGCAGTACTTC. Its protein product is CASSLVSAGYPYEQYF.

The sample holds many counts of this clonotype. The V call is TRBV27, the J call TRBJ2-1, with D hard to call. Germline values: CDR1 MNHEY, CDR2 SMNVEV (reference sequence). The CDR3 spans 14 residues. V lost 0 bases and J lost 2, with 5 bases in between. CDR3 DNA: TGTGCCAGCAGTTTATCTAGGGCCTACAATGAGCAGTTCTTC. It specifies CASSLSRAYNEQFF.

V and J are TRBV5-1 and TRBJ2-7; D perhaps matches TRBD1 (6 bases). Looked up from germline, CDR1 is SGHRS and CDR2 is YFSETQ. The CDR3 loop spans 14 amino acids. V lost 0 bases to trimming and J lost 6 bases, with 13 bases between them. CDR3 nucleotide sequence: TGCGCCAGCAGCTTGGATAGGGGGTGGTCCGAGCAGTACTTC. This encodes CASSLDRGWSEQYF.

The gene calls are TRBV2 and TRBJ2-7; no clear D gene. Between the trimmed V and J ends, which lost 6 bases and 7 bases, there was a span of 16 bases. The CDR3 contains 13 residues. Germline CDR1 is SNHLY and CDR2 is FYNNEI. The CDR3 loop reads CASSQPRTREQYF. CDR3 nucleotide sequence: TGTGCCAGCAGCCAGCCGCGGACGCGAGAGCAGTACTTC. Supplemented by reference TRBV2 and TRBJ2-7, the full variable domain reads EPEVTQTPSHQVTQMGQEVILRCVPISNHLYFYWYRQILGQKVEFLVSFYNNEISEKSEIFDDQFSVERPDGSNFTLKIRSTKLEDSAMYFCASSQPRTREQYFGPGTRLTVT.

The chain combines TRBV6-2 or TRBV6-3 with TRBJ1-2, with a tentative D call TRBD1 (5 bases). The germline CDR1 and CDR2 sequences are MNHEY and SVGEGT. CDR3 length: 13 amino acids. The germline V and J ends were trimmed by 6 bases and 8 bases, with 16 bases remaining between them. The CDR3 DNA reads TGTGCCAGCAGGCCGGGACCCACTTGGGGCTACACCTTC. It yields the protein CASRPGPTWGYTF.

In DNA form, the CDR3 reads TGCGCCAGCAGCCAGGTCACAGGGGCGGCCGGGGAGCTGTTTTTT. Amino acids: CASSQVTGAAGELFF. This chain uses TRBV4-3 with TRBJ2-2; TRBD1 matches 7 bases. V was pared by 3 bases and J by 6 bases, with 7 bases of the junction left unmatched. Germline V CDR1 and CDR2: LGHNA, YSLEER. The CDR3 runs 15 residues.

CDR3 loop: CASTLGRLADTQYF. The CDR3 DNA sequence: TGTGCCAGCACCCTGGGTAGGTTGGCAGATACGCAGTATTTT. This chain uses TRBV12-3 or TRBV12-4 with TRBJ2-3; no firm D call. This CDR3 has 14 amino acids. V lost 7 bases and J 4 bases, leaving 15 bases between the germline ends.

The chain joins TRBV20-1 to TRBJ2-5; TRBD2 might be the D (6 bases). V gave up 0 bases and J gave up 2 bases, with 13 bases separating them. The germline gives CDR1 DFQATT, CDR2 SNEGSKA (reference sequence). The CDR3 runs to 15 residues. This CDR3 is CSARDPLAKQETQYF. The CDR3 DNA follows: TGCAGTGCTAGAGATCCCCTAGCGAAACAAGAGACCCAGTACTTC.

This sequence joins TRBV4-3 and TRBJ1-4, with D unresolved. V lost 0 bases and J lost 10, with 12 bases in between. The CDR3 has 14 amino acids. Germline CDR1 reads LGHNA; CDR2 reads YSLEER. The CDR3: CASSQDRIEGKLFF. The CDR3 region has the DNA TGCGCCAGCAGCCAAGATAGAATTGAAGGAAAACTGTTTTTT.

V is TRBV2 and J is TRBJ2-5; the match to TRBD1 covers 7 bases. Per the germline V gene, CDR1 is SNHLY and CDR2 is FYNNEI. J gave up 5 bases and V 4 bases, and 7 bases lay outside the gene matches. CDR3 length: 14 amino acids. CDR3 residues: CASSVGRGMETQYF. The DNA for the CDR3 is TGTGCCAGCAGTGTGGGCAGGGGGATGGAGACCCAGTACTTC.

This clonotype was observed a handful of times. The chain has TRBV28 and TRBJ2-3, with unresolved D. V was pared by 5 bases and J by 4 bases, with 10 bases between. The CDR3 runs 13 residues. In germline, CDR1 is MDHEN, CDR2 SYDVKM. The CDR3 here is CASSIYGPDTQYF. CDR3 DNA sequence: TGTGCCAGCAGTATTTATGGACCAGATACGCAGTATTTT.

V gene TRBV20-1 combines with J gene TRBJ2-7, with 12 bases lining up with TRBD2. Germline values: CDR1 DFQATT, CDR2 SNEGSKA (reference sequence). The CDR3 contains 18 residues. V was pared by 0 bases and J by 0 bases, with 9 bases of the junction left unmatched. CDR3 amino acids: CSARDPTSGRRSSYEQYF. In DNA, the CDR3 is TGCAGTGCTAGAGACCCCACTAGCGGGAGGCGCAGCTCCTACGAGCAGTACTTC.

The chain employs TRBV29-1 and TRBJ2-5; D is perhaps TRBD1 (6 bases). The V end lost 7 bases, the J end lost 3 bases, and 12 bases lay between the germline ends. CDR1 is SQVTM, CDR2 ANQGSEA, per germline. There are 12 residues in the CDR3. The CDR3 region is CSAKQGKETQYF. Written as DNA, the CDR3 is TGCAGCGCGAAACAGGGAAAAGAGACCCAGTACTTC. The full variable domain, rest sourced from reference TRBV29-1 and TRBJ2-5, is SAVISQKPSRDICQRGTSLTIQCQVDSQVTMMFWYRQQPGQSLTLIATANQGSEATYESGFVIDKFPISRPNLTFSTLTVSNMSPEDSSIYLCSAKQGKETQYFGPGTRLLVL.

Only a few counts were recorded for this clonotype. The chain links TRBV27 to TRBJ1-5; perhaps TRBD1 as D (6 bases). CDR1 is MNHEY, CDR2 SMNVEV, per germline (reference sequence). The germline V and J ends were trimmed by 3 bases and 7 bases, with 19 bases remaining between them. The CDR3 runs 16 residues. CDR3 in amino acids: CASSFSWAKGGQPQHF. In DNA form, the CDR3 reads TGTGCCAGCAGTTTTAGTTGGGCGAAGGGGGGACAGCCCCAGCATTTT.

The chain links TRBV7-6 to TRBJ2-7, with D unclear. The germline V gene encodes CDR1 SGHVS and CDR2 FNYEAQ. V dropped 1 base and J dropped 7 bases, with 14 bases sitting between them. The CDR3 length is 14 residues. The CDR3 nucleotides are TGTGCCAGCAGCTTAGTCCCCGATTTAGGAGAGCAGTACTTC. This translates into CASSLVPDLGEQYF.

The rearrangement uses TRBV6-5 and TRBJ2-2; 7 nucleotides match TRBD2. Germline CDR1 and CDR2: MNHEY and SVGAGI. The V and J ends lost 3 bases and 5 bases, in that order; junction bases with no gene match: 6. The CDR3 consists of 15 residues. CDR3: CASSYYGGSTGELFF. The CDR3 region has the DNA TGTGCCAGCAGTTATTACGGGGGGTCGACCGGGGAGCTGTTTTTT.

The rearrangement links TRBV20-1 to TRBJ1-1; D gene uncertain. This CDR3 is built from 13 residues. Germline assignment: CDR1 DFQATT and CDR2 SNEGSKA (reference sequence). The V end was cut by 2 bases, the J end by 4 bases, with 11 bases between. The CDR3 sequence: CSARLLRSTEAFF. CDR3 coding DNA: TGCAGTGCTAGACTCTTGCGGAGCACTGAAGCTTTCTTT.

In its sample, this clonotype was seen a few times. This chain connects TRBV29-1 to TRBJ2-1; 7 nucleotides line up with TRBD2. V shed 8 bases, J shed 4 bases, and the junction held 8 bases outside the gene matches. Germline CDR1 is SQVTM and CDR2 is ANQGSEA. The CDR3 totals 13 residues. The CDR3 DNA is TGCAGCTACCTTAGCGGGCGTTACAATGAGCAGTTCTTC. As protein: CSYLSGRYNEQFF.

V usage is TRBV6-1 and J usage is TRBJ2-3, with D possibly being TRBD1 (6 bases). V was shortened by 5 bases and J by 1 base, with 13 bases between the two germline ends. The CDR3 contains 15 residues. From germline, CDR1 is MNHNS and CDR2 SASEGT. The CDR3 is CASSPQGIGTDTQYF. The CDR3 region has the DNA TGTGCCAGCAGTCCGCAGGGGATCGGCACAGATACGCAGTATTTT.